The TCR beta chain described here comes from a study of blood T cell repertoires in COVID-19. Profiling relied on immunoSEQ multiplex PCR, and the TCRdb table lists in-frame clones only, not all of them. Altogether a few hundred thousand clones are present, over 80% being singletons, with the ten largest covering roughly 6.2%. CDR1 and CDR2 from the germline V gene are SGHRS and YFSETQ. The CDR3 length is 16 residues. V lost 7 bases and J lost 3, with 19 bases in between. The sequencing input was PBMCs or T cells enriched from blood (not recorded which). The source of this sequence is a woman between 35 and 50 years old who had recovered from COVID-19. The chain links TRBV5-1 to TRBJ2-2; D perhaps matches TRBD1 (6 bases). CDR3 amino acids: CASRFVTGVDTGELFF. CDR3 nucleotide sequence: TGCGCCAGCCGTTTTGTGACAGGCGTGGACACCGGGGAGCTGTTTTTT.